This entry features one T cell receptor beta chain sequence. Antigen unknown. This sample stems from a study of cytomegalovirus exposure and HLA in healthy donors. Study-wide results and caveats: Most TCR sequences showed up rarely, but some public TCRs showed up in many donors. First-cohort TCR clusters were later found to tend to co-occur in the approximately 110 validation repertoires.

Germline values: CDR1 GTSNPN, CDR2 SVGIG (reference sequence). The CDR3 covers 12 residues. J gave up 1 base and V 8 bases, and 4 bases lay outside the gene matches. Clones were sequenced by immunoSEQ multiplex PCR, and TCRdb holds only the in-frame ones, with some missing. This sample has about 270,000 clones, with 70% to 90% found just once. J is TRBJ2-5 and V is TRBV30; 7 nucleotides line up with TRBD2. The clonotype was recovered from a young woman in good health and CMV-seronegative. Sequencing used PBMCs. Written as DNA, the CDR3 is TGTGCCGGGGGGGAGGGCCAAGAGACCCAGTACTTC. Amino acid sequence: CAGGEGQETQYF.